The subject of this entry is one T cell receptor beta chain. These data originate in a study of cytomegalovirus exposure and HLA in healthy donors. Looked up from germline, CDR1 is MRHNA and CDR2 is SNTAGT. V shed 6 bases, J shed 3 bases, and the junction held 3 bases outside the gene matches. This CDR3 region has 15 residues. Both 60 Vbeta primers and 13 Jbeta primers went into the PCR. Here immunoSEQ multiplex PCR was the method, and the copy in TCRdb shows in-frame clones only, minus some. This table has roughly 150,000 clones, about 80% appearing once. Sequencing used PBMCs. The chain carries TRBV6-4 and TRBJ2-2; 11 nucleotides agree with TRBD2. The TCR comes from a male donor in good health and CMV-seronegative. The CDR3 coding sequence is TGTGCCAGCAGCGCGACTAGCGGGGACACCGGGGAGCTGTTTTTT. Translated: CASSATSGDTGELFF.